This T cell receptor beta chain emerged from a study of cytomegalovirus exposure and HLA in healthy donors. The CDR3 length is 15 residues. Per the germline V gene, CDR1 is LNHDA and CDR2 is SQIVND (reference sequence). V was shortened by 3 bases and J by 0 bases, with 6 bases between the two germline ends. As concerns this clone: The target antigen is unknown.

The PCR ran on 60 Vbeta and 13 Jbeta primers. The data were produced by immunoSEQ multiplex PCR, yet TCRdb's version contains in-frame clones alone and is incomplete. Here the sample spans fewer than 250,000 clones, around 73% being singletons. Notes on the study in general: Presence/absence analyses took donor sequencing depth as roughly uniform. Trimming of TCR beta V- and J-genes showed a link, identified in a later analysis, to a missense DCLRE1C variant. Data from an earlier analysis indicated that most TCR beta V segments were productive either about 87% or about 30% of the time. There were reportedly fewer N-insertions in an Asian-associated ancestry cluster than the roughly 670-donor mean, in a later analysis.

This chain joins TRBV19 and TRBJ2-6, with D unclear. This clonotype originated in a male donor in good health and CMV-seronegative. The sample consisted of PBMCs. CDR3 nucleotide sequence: TGTGCCAGTAGTATTGTACACTCTGGGGCCAACGTCCTGACTTTC. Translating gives CASSIVHSGANVLTF.